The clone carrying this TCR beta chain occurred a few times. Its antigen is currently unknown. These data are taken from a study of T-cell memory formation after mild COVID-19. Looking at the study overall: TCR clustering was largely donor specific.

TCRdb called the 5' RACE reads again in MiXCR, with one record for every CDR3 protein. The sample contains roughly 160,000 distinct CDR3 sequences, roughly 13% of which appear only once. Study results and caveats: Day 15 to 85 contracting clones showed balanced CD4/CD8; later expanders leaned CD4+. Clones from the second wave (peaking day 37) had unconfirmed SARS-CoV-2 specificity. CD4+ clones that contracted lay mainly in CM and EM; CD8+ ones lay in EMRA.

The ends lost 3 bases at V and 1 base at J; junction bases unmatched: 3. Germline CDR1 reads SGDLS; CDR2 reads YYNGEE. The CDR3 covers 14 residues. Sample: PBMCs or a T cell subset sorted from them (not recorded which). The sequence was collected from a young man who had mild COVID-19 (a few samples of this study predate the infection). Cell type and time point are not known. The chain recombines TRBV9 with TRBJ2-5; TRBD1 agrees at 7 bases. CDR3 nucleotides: TGTGCCAGCAGCGCTACAGGGGTCCAAGAGACCCAGTACTTC. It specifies CASSATGVQETQYF.